The rows below give T cell receptor beta chains drawn from one sample of a study of T cell responses to AZD1222 COVID-19 vaccine. Method: immunoSEQ multiplex PCR; TCRdb's copy keeps in-frame clones and lacks some. Of 150,000 to 200,000 clones in the sample, approximately 93% were seen once. This material consisted of peripheral blood, taken on day 0 of AZD1222 vaccination. The receptor set was obtained from an adult in good health. Each CDR3 is given with its conserved first and last residue. The order of the fields is J gene, V gene, D gene, clone size, CDR3 protein, CDR3 DNA. D genes are given only for firm matches. A clone size is listed for some rows: how often the clone was seen (once, few, many), or a class if it is expanded.

>TRBJ1-1|TRBV5-4|.|.
CASSSKEGNTEAFF
TGTGCCAGCAGCTCAAAAGAGGGGAACACTGAAGCTTTCTTT
>TRBJ2-1|TRBV11-2|.|.
CASSPPPEDGLYNEQFF
TGTGCCAGCAGCCCACCCCCCGAGGACGGGCTATACAATGAGCAGTTCTTC
>TRBJ1-4|TRBV9|TRBD1|.
CASSVGQGYNEKLFF
TGTGCCAGCAGCGTGGGACAGGGTTATAATGAAAAACTGTTTTTT
>TRBJ1-2|TRBV7-9|.|.
CASSLSSYGYTF
TGTGCCAGCAGCTTGTCTTCCTATGGCTACACCTTC
>TRBJ1-5|TRBV4-1|.|.
CASSQDHMTDSNQPQHF
TGCGCCAGCAGCCAAGATCATATGACAGATAGCAATCAGCCCCAGCATTTT
>TRBJ2-3|TRBV7-9|.|.
CASSWLVRTDTQYF
TGTGCCAGCAGCTGGCTGGTGAGGACAGATACGCAGTATTTT
>TRBJ1-1|TRBV6-6|.|.
CASSYLRRGNTEAFF
TGTGCCAGCAGTTACTTACGCAGGGGGAACACTGAAGCTTTCTTT
>TRBJ2-1|TRBV2|TRBD1|.
CASRGDRGSRNEQFF
TGTGCCAGCAGAGGGGACAGGGGGTCGAGAAATGAGCAGTTCTTC
>TRBJ2-5|TRBV28|TRBD2|.
CASSFPKGLVMVAQYF
TGTGCCAGCAGTTTCCCCAAGGGACTAGTAATGGTGGCCCAGTACTTC
>TRBJ1-1|TRBV25-1|.|.
CASAQGGGTEAFF
TGTGCCAGCGCCCAGGGCGGGGGCACTGAAGCTTTCTTT
>TRBJ2-7|TRBV20-1|.|.
CSASSGHYRGYEQYF
TGCAGTGCTAGTTCCGGACATTATCGCGGCTACGAGCAGTACTTC
>TRBJ2-7|TRBV3-1/TRBV3-2|.|.
CASSPGISYEQYF
TGTGCCAGCAGCCCCGGCATTTCCTACGAGCAGTACTTC
>TRBJ1-2|TRBV7-8|.|.
CASSLQGQPRGYTF
TGTGCCAGCAGCTTGCAGGGCCAACCAAGGGGCTACACCTTC
>TRBJ1-5|TRBV6-5|TRBD1|.
CASSYSDRDWPQHF
TGTGCCAGCAGTTACTCGGACAGGGATTGGCCCCAGCATTTT
>TRBJ1-1|TRBV6-5|.|.
CASSRVFSNTEAFF
TGTGCCAGCAGTCGGGTCTTTAGTAACACTGAAGCTTTCTTT
>TRBJ2-1|TRBV4-3|.|few
CASSQDFTALQFF
TGCGCCAGCAGCCAAGATTTTACGGCCCTGCAGTTCTTC
>TRBJ1-5|TRBV2|TRBD1|once
CASSVDRGQPQHF
TGTGCCAGCAGTGTGGACAGGGGACAGCCCCAGCATTTT
>TRBJ1-2|TRBV6-2/TRBV6-3|TRBD1|once
CASSLSTRDRVLSGYGYTF
TGTGCCAGCAGTCTCTCTACCCGGGACAGGGTCCTCAGCGGCTATGGCTACACCTTC
>TRBJ2-7|TRBV6-5|.|.
CASSYVRGGEQYF
TGTGCCAGCAGTTACGTCAGGGGAGGGGAGCAGTACTTC
>TRBJ2-2|TRBV27|.|.
CASSFQLANTGELFF
TGTGCCAGCAGTTTCCAGTTGGCCAACACCGGGGAGCTGTTTTTT
>TRBJ1-2|TRBV14|TRBD1|once
CASSQLPRGGDGYTF
TGTGCCAGCAGCCAACTCCCCAGGGGGGGGGATGGCTACACCTTC
>TRBJ1-1|TRBV5-1|.|.
CASSLVGVGNTEAFF
TGCGCCAGCAGCTTGGTGGGAGTCGGGAACACTGAAGCTTTCTTT
>TRBJ1-2|TRBV30|.|.
CAWSVGSRVGGYTF
TGTGCCTGGAGTGTAGGGTCCCGAGTTGGTGGCTACACCTTC
>TRBJ1-6|TRBV12-3/TRBV12-4|.|.
CASRTGGGPLHF
TGTGCCTCGAGAACGGGGGGAGGACCCCTCCACTTT
>TRBJ2-5|TRBV18|.|.
CASSQQGQETQYF
TGTGCCAGCTCCCAACAGGGTCAAGAGACCCAGTACTTC
>TRBJ2-7|TRBV9|.|.
CASSAHPGSYEQYF
TGTGCCAGCAGCGCCCATCCAGGGTCCTACGAGCAGTACTTC
>TRBJ1-6|TRBV27|TRBD1|.
CASTQGTGFLPLHF
TGTGCCAGCACACAAGGGACAGGGTTTTTACCCCTCCACTTT
>TRBJ1-3|TRBV27|.|.
CASSSGHSGNTIYF
TGTGCCAGCAGTTCAGGGCACTCTGGAAACACCATATATTTT
>TRBJ1-2|TRBV27|.|.
CASRGLNYGYTF
TGTGCCAGCAGGGGACTGAACTATGGCTACACCTTC
>TRBJ2-5|TRBV5-4|TRBD2|few
CASSSGLAGVLGETQYF
TGTGCCAGCAGCTCGGGACTAGCGGGGGTATTGGGAGAGACCCAGTACTTC
>TRBJ1-6|TRBV10-3|.|.
CAISESAGRRHSPLHF
TGTGCCATCAGTGAGTCCGCAGGGCGCCGGCATTCACCCCTCCACTTT
>TRBJ2-2|TRBV14|TRBD2|.
CASSVLAGGLNTGELFF
TGTGCCAGCAGCGTACTAGCGGGGGGGCTGAACACCGGGGAGCTGTTTTTT
>TRBJ2-2|TRBV5-1|.|.
CASSLAQGARELFF
TGCGCCAGCAGCTTGGCCCAGGGTGCCAGGGAGCTGTTTTTT
>TRBJ1-2|TRBV7-2|.|.
CASSLEGRGNYGYTF
TGTGCCAGCAGCTTAGAGGGACGGGGCAACTATGGCTACACCTTC
>TRBJ2-1|TRBV30|TRBD2|.
CAWSIQRGGQVGQPQFF
TGTGCCTGGAGTATCCAGCGGGGGGGCCAAGTAGGTCAACCCCAGTTCTTC